This T cell receptor (beta chain) was found in a study of a mutant IDH1 vaccine in newly diagnosed glioma. For the study at large: Beforehand, treatment had been radiotherapy, temozolomide, or both; the majority received both.

Repertoires were generated with immunoSEQ multiplex PCR, while TCRdb's copy carries only in-frame clones and drops some. The table records about 24,000 clones, approximately 93% of them present only once. Broader study findings: There seemed to be no relation between pseudoprogression and changes in top peripheral T cell clonotypes. Among patients, nearly 95% showed immune responses induced by the vaccine.

Trimming cost V 5 bases and J 3 bases, with 10 bases left between them. The CDR3 has 14 amino acids. The germline gives CDR1 SGHAT, CDR2 FQNNGV. To note about this clone: The antigen is undetermined.

As for time point: baseline, week 1 (first vaccination visit). This sample's treatment: pre-vaccination baseline after standard-of-care therapy. The donor cohort comprised cases of new WHO grade 3 or 4 IDH1-mutant, ATRX-lost astrocytoma. The V call is TRBV11-2, the J call TRBJ2-2, with D unclear. The sequence derives from a man under 40 with glioma. Specimen: PBMCs, collected from a glioma patient treated with radiotherapy, temozolomide or both. The CDR3 region is CASSPVRDTGELFF. The CDR3 DNA reads TGTGCCAGCAGCCCGGTTCGGGACACCGGGGAGCTGTTTTTT. The full variable domain, its missing parts supplied by reference TRBV11-2 and TRBJ2-2, is EAGVAQSPRYKIIEKRQSVAFWCNPISGHATLYWYQQILGQGPKLLIQFQNNGVVDDSQLPKDRFSAERLKGVDSTLKIQPAKLEDSAVYLCASSPVRDTGELFFGEGSRLTVL.